Described below is a single T cell receptor beta chain sequence and its context. The entry originates in a study of cytomegalovirus exposure and HLA in healthy donors. Germline CDR1 is SGHRS and CDR2 is YFSETQ. The ends lost 4 bases at V and 3 bases at J; junction bases unmatched: 3. This CDR3 is 13 amino acids long. PCR used 60 Vbeta primers and 13 Jbeta primers. TCRdb keeps only in-frame clones here, not all; method: immunoSEQ multiplex PCR. The profile covers 150,000 to 200,000 clones, with more than 65% appearing a single time and roughly 3.1% taken by the ten largest. This receptor was obtained from a man aged 35 to 55 in good health and CMV-seropositive. Source material: PBMCs. The chain is built from TRBV5-1 and TRBJ1-1, with 7 positions matching TRBD1. The CDR3 region is CASSNQGDTEAFF. In DNA form, the CDR3 reads TGCGCCAGCAGCAACCAGGGGGACACTGAAGCTTTCTTT.